This passage covers 3 T cell receptor beta chains from one sample sequenced in a study of beta chain features in type 1 diabetes. Expressed TCRB transcripts got sequenced, as all isolated RNA was reverse transcribed. Data came from immunoSEQ multiplex PCR; TCRdb stores just in-frame clones and leaves some out. The data contain about 250,000 clones, 14% of them seen just once; the ten biggest clones take up 0.025% to 0.03%. What was sequenced was naive CD4+ T cells from blood. These receptor sequences come from a middle-aged woman in good health.

This clone was counted only a few times. The V and J genes are TRBV5-1 and TRBJ1-5, with TRBD1 matching 9 bases. V shed 6 bases, J shed 7 bases, and the junction held 8 bases outside the gene matches. The CDR3 has 14 residues. CDR1 and CDR2 from the germline V gene are SGHRS and YFSETQ. CDR3 sequence: CASTNRGQKQPQHF. CDR3 coding DNA: TGCGCCAGCACCAACAGGGGGCAAAAGCAGCCCCAGCATTTT.

This chain connects TRBV6-1 to TRBJ2-3; D is possibly TRBD2 (6 bases). V dropped 7 bases and J dropped 4 bases, with 18 bases sitting between them. The germline gives CDR1 MNHNS, CDR2 SASEGT. The CDR3 totals 15 residues. The CDR3 here is CASISGGTHPDTQYF. CDR3 nucleotide sequence: TGTGCCAGCATCTCCGGGGGTACACATCCAGATACGCAGTATTTT.

The chain is built from TRBV7-8 and TRBJ2-7; TRBD1 matches at 7 bases. There are 15 residues in the CDR3. The trim removed 5 bases at V and 2 bases at J, leaving 9 bases unmatched. The germline V gene has CDR1 SGHVS and CDR2 FQNEAQ. In DNA, the CDR3 is TGTGCCAGCAGCCTCCCCGGACAGGTCGCCTACGAGCAGTACTTC. Translating it yields CASSLPGQVAYEQYF.